Listed below are T cell receptor beta chains from one sample, sequenced in a study of molecular identifiers for immune sequencing clone quantification. TCRdb itself ran the PCR reads through MiXCR, one entry per CDR3 protein. The data contain roughly 630,000 distinct CDR3 sequences, 25% of them singletons. Sequencing input: naive CD8+ T cells from blood, with Jurkat cell RNA spiked in. The receptors here all came from a human donor in good health. Some libraries in this study had Jurkat cell RNA spiked in. Both conserved end residues are part of each CDR3. Each record gives: V gene, clone size, D gene, J gene, CDR3 DNA, CDR3 protein. D genes are given only for firm matches. A clone size is listed for some rows: how often the clone was seen (once, few, many), or a class if it is expanded.

>TRBV20-1|many|.|TRBJ2-2
TGCAGTGCCCCCGGGGAAACGAACACCGGGGAGCTGTTTTTT
CSAPGETNTGELFF
>TRBV19|.|.|TRBJ1-1
TGTGCCAGTAGTATAACCCCGGGGGGTGAAGCTTTCTTT
CASSITPGGEAFF
>TRBV7-9|.|.|TRBJ2-5
TGTGCCAGCAGCTTAGTGCTTCGGACGGGCGCCGGTGGAGAGACCCAGTACTTC
CASSLVLRTGAGGETQYF
>TRBV30|many|.|TRBJ2-1
TGTGCCTGGAGTGACCACAATGAGCAGTTCTTC
CAWSDHNEQFF
>TRBV10-3|few|.|TRBJ2-2
TGTGCCATCCGCCAGGGAGCCGGCACCGGGGAGCTGTTTTTT
CAIRQGAGTGELFF
>TRBV27|.|TRBD2|TRBJ2-3
TGTGCCAGCAGTTTATTCGGCGGGAGGGCCGGGACGAGCGCAGATACGCAGTATTTT
CASSLFGGRAGTSADTQYF
>TRBV9|once|.|TRBJ2-1
TGTGCCAGCAGCGCCGACTTGGGTTCCTGCAATGAGCAGTTCTTC
CASSADLGSCNEQFF
>TRBV19|many|.|TRBJ2-3
TGTGCCAGTAGTGCATCTAGCACAGATACGCAGTATTTT
CASSASSTDTQYF
>TRBV19|many|.|TRBJ1-3
TGTGCCAGTACGGAGCTAGCTGGAAACACCATATATTTT
CASTELAGNTIYF
>TRBV14|many|.|TRBJ2-7
TGTGCCAGCAGCCAAGAAATAGGGGAATACGAGCAGTACTTC
CASSQEIGEYEQYF
>TRBV29-1|many|.|TRBJ1-1
TGCAGCGTTGAAGGTGTGGGAAAGAACACTGAAGCTTTCTTT
CSVEGVGKNTEAFF
>TRBV12-3/TRBV12-4|.|TRBD2|TRBJ2-1
TGTGCCAGCAGTTTACTAGCGGGATATGAGCTGTTCTTC
CASSLLAGYELFF
>TRBV7-3|.|TRBD2|TRBJ2-2
TGTGCCAGCAGCTTAGGACTAGCGGCGAACACCGGGGAGCTGTTTTTT
CASSLGLAANTGELFF
>TRBV6-5|many|.|TRBJ2-3
TGTGCCAGCAGTTACTCGAGCACAGATACGCAGTATTTT
CASSYSSTDTQYF
>TRBV27|few|.|TRBJ1-1
TGTGCCAGCAGTTTATCGTACGGACAAATGAACACTGAAGCTTTCTTT
CASSLSYGQMNTEAFF
>TRBV6-5|few|.|TRBJ1-5
TGTGCCAGCAGCCTTTACGGGACGGCGGGGAGCAATCAGCCCCAGCATTTT
CASSLYGTAGSNQPQHF